Given below is one T cell receptor (beta chain) in context. What it binds is unknown. This sample was included in a study of cytomegalovirus exposure and HLA in healthy donors. The trim removed 2 bases at V and 6 bases at J, leaving 8 bases unmatched. The germline V gene encodes CDR1 LGHNA and CDR2 YSLEER. This CDR3 has 15 residues. The PCR was carried out with 60 Vbeta primers and 13 Jbeta primers. Generated by immunoSEQ multiplex PCR, the TCRdb table keeps only in-frame clones and is missing some. This repertoire shows roughly 100,000 clones, around 75% found once; its top ten account for 1% to 1.5%. General study points: Follow-up analysis later connected one missense variant in DCLRE1C with trimming of TCR beta V- and J-genes. In a later analysis, donors in an Asian-associated ancestry cluster reportedly had fewer N-insertions in productive TCRs than the cohort mean. Only CMV serostatus was available as immune exposure information. Sequencing likely produced, as an artifact, a cluster of highly shared sequence variants.

The chain is built from TRBV4-3 and TRBJ2-7; 9 positions agree with TRBD1. The sequenced sample was PBMCs. The TCR sequence derives from a man aged 40-50 years in good health and CMV-seronegative. The CDR3 DNA follows: TGCGCCAGCAGCCAAATACCGGGACAGGGACGCGAGCAGTACTTC. It translates to CASSQIPGQGREQYF.